This T cell receptor beta chain derives from a study of cytomegalovirus exposure and HLA in healthy donors. Details on this clone: The antigen is undetermined.

This CDR3 is built from 17 residues. V shed 1 base and J shed 3 bases, with 19 bases lying between them. Germline CDR1 SGHNT, CDR2 YENEEA. PCR primers comprised 60 Vbeta and 13 Jbeta primers. TCRdb's copy holds only in-frame clones and misses some; the assay was immunoSEQ multiplex PCR. The top ten hold approximately 3.4% of the sample, which has over 150,000 clones, more than 60% seen once. Overall study findings and caveats: Earlier findings revealed that most TCR beta V segments proved productive either about 87% or about 30% of the time.

The clonotype originates from a woman in her fifties or sixties in good health and CMV-seropositive. Sequencing input: PBMCs. J is TRBJ2-7 and V is TRBV11-3, with D perhaps TRBD1 (6 bases). For the CDR3, the DNA is TGTGCCAGCAGCTTAGGACCAGGGGCAGGGCAAAACTACGAGCAGTACTTC. It is translated as CASSLGPGAGQNYEQYF.